Presented here are 19 T cell receptor beta chains from one specimen sequenced in a study of blood T cell repertoires in COVID-19. Profiling relied on immunoSEQ multiplex PCR, and the TCRdb table lists in-frame clones only, not all of them. The table shows tens of thousands of clones, with 85% to 95% occurring only once. Sequenced: peripheral blood. The receptors were sampled from a man aged 45 to 65 with active COVID-19.

The rearrangement links TRBV2 to TRBJ2-1; 7 bases match TRBD2. The trim removed 5 bases at V and 4 bases at J, leaving 14 bases unmatched. The CDR3 loop spans 17 amino acids. Germline V gene lookup returns CDR1 SNHLY and CDR2 FYNNEI. Here the CDR3 DNA reads TGTGCCAGCAGTCAAGACCGGGGAGCGGGATTTTACAATGAGCAGTTCTTC. Amino acid sequence: CASSQDRGAGFYNEQFF.

The chain employs TRBV11-2 and TRBJ1-2; D perhaps matches TRBD1 (5 bases). This CDR3 is 16 amino acids long. V was cut by 0 bases and J by 4 bases, with 15 bases left in between. Germline V lookup: CDR1 SGHAT, CDR2 FQNNGV. CDR3 in DNA: TGTGCCAGCAGCTTAGAAGTCGGGGGTCTCGGCTATGGCTACACCTTC. As protein: CASSLEVGGLGYGYTF.

The chain employs TRBV18 and TRBJ2-5; TRBD2 agrees at 8 bases. Looked up from germline, CDR1 is KGHSH and CDR2 is LQKENI. The CDR3 has 16 residues. V shed 2 bases, J shed 4 bases, and the junction held 9 bases outside the gene matches. CDR3 DNA: TGTGCCAGCTCACCAAACGGAGCGGGAGTCGCAGAGACCCAGTACTTC. Translating it yields CASSPNGAGVAETQYF.

The V and J genes are TRBV7-6 and TRBJ1-5; possibly TRBD1 for D (5 bases). The CDR3 runs to 14 residues. Trimming stripped 10 bases from V and 7 bases from J, with 20 bases between. Germline-derived CDR1 and CDR2 are SGHVS and FNYEAQ. CDR3 nucleotides: TGTGCCATCGGGGACCGGGGACTTTCCCAGCCCCAGCATTTT. It translates to CAIGDRGLSQPQHF.

This chain uses TRBV28 with TRBJ2-1, with D perhaps matching TRBD1 (5 bases). V shed 3 bases and J shed 9 bases, with 12 bases lying between them. CDR1 and CDR2 from the germline V gene are MDHEN and SYDVKM. The CDR3 totals 13 residues. The CDR3, as DNA: TGTGCCAGCAGTTTCCTTGGTGGGGCTGAGCAGTTCTTC. It codes for CASSFLGGAEQFF.

The chain is built from TRBV6-5 and TRBJ2-3; D ambiguous. V was pared by 6 bases and J by 5 bases, with 9 bases between. The germline V gene has CDR1 MNHEY and CDR2 SVGAGI. The CDR3 is 12 amino acids. For the CDR3, the DNA is TGTGCCAGCAGGCGCGTTGGAGATACGCAGTATTTT. It encodes CASRRVGDTQYF.

The chain couples TRBV9 to TRBJ2-1; 8 bases map to TRBD1. CDR3 size: 19 residues. V was pared by 3 bases and J by 5 bases, with 19 bases of the junction left unmatched. In germline, CDR1 is SGDLS, CDR2 YYNGEE. The CDR3 loop is CASSADRARGTLIDNEQFF. The DNA for the CDR3 is TGTGCCAGCAGCGCGGACAGGGCCCGGGGAACTCTTATAGACAATGAGCAGTTCTTC.

The rearrangement joins TRBV5-4 to TRBJ1-2; 8 bases match TRBD1. Trimming at V came to 4 bases and at J to 8 bases, leaving 13 bases not matched to a gene. This CDR3 contains 15 residues. Germline V gives CDR1 SGHNT, CDR2 YYREEE (reference sequence). The CDR3 loop is CASSLPGQGYQGYTF. DNA for the CDR3: TGTGCCAGCAGCCTACCCGGACAGGGCTACCAGGGCTACACCTTC.

J is TRBJ2-7 and V is TRBV7-9; the match to TRBD1 covers 9 bases. V lost 0 bases and J lost 9; bases outside the gene matches: 3. This CDR3 comprises 13 residues. Per the germline V gene, CDR1 is SEHNR and CDR2 is FQNEAQ (reference sequence). The CDR3 here is CASSLAGTGPQYF. In DNA form, the CDR3 reads TGTGCCAGCAGCTTAGCCGGGACAGGGCCGCAGTACTTC.

The chain combines TRBV7-2 with TRBJ1-2; 8 positions match TRBD1. The CDR3 totals 15 residues. CDR1 and CDR2 from the germline V gene are SGHTA and FQGNSA. The V segment lost 5 bases and the J segment 2 bases; nucleotides outside the gene matches: 7. As DNA, the CDR3 is TGTGCCAGCAGCCCCCGAGACAGGGGAAACTATGGCTACACCTTC. This sequence encodes CASSPRDRGNYGYTF.

The chain couples TRBV7-6 to TRBJ1-1; perhaps TRBD1 as D (5 bases). CDR1 SGHVS and CDR2 FNYEAQ come from the germline V gene. Trimming cost V 5 bases and J 5 bases, with 27 bases left between them. The CDR3 length is 18 residues. The CDR3 reads CASSPRGAGLIMGTEAFF. CDR3 in DNA: TGTGCCAGCAGCCCCCGCGGGGCCGGGTTGATCATGGGAACTGAAGCTTTCTTT.

The chain combines TRBV7-9 with TRBJ2-7, with a weak D call TRBD2 (6 bases). This CDR3 comprises 15 residues. Trimming took off 1 base at V and 5 bases at J, with 15 bases between the two ends. Germline V gives CDR1 SEHNR, CDR2 FQNEAQ (reference sequence). The CDR3 nucleotides read TGTGCCAGCAGCTTAGGTGCGGGGTTTCCTAACGAGCAGTACTTC. It specifies CASSLGAGFPNEQYF.

The chain couples TRBV18 to TRBJ2-7; D unclear. Per the germline V gene, CDR1 is KGHSH and CDR2 is LQKENI. The V and J ends lost 5 bases and 1 base respectively, with 3 bases between them. The CDR3 contains 11 residues. For the CDR3, the DNA is TGTGCCAGCTCATTATCCTACGAGCAGTACTTC. Its translation: CASSLSYEQYF.

The chain joins TRBV9 to TRBJ2-1, with TRBD2 identical over 10 bases. V lost 0 bases and J lost 5; bases outside the gene matches: 8. The CDR3 is 17 residues long. Germline V CDR1 and CDR2: SGDLS, YYNGEE. CDR3 sequence: CASSVAFALAGDNEQFF. The CDR3 nucleotides are TGTGCCAGCAGCGTAGCTTTCGCGCTAGCGGGGGACAATGAGCAGTTCTTC.

The chain recombines TRBV6-5 with TRBJ1-5, with 9 bases fitting TRBD1. Germline CDR1 and CDR2: MNHEY and SVGAGI. The CDR3 sequence is 15 residues long. The junction had 10 bases not matched to a gene; V was cut back by 7 bases and J by 6 bases. CDR3 residues: CASNNRQGGVQPQHF. The CDR3 DNA sequence: TGTGCCAGCAACAACCGACAGGGGGGAGTTCAGCCCCAGCATTTT.

This clone turned up a few times. The rearrangement links TRBV7-6 to TRBJ2-7; the D is unclear. Germline V lookup: CDR1 SGHVS, CDR2 FNYEAQ. This CDR3 region has 13 residues. V shed 8 bases and J shed 0 bases, with 11 bases lying between them. The DNA for the CDR3 is TGTGCCAGCGAAAGTCAGGACTCCTACGAGCAGTACTTC. Its translation: CASESQDSYEQYF.

The chain couples TRBV7-6 to TRBJ2-7; 7 positions agree with TRBD1. This CDR3 contains 15 residues. Germline-derived CDR1 and CDR2 are SGHVS and FNYEAQ. J lost 4 bases, V lost 1 base, and 7 bases had no gene match. CDR3 coding DNA: TGTGCCAGCAGCTTAGAGACAGGGAAGCGGTACGAGCAGTACTTC. This encodes CASSLETGKRYEQYF.

The chain joins TRBV28 to TRBJ2-2; D gene uncertain. The CDR3 length is 11 residues. Germline V CDR1 and CDR2: MDHEN, SYDVKM. Trimming removed 5 bases from V and 7 bases from J, with 5 bases in between. The CDR3 sequence is CASSESGELFF. The CDR3 DNA is TGTGCCAGCAGTGAGAGCGGGGAGCTGTTTTTT. Looking up the rest from reference TRBV28 and TRBJ2-2 gives the full variable domain: DVKVTQSSRYLVKRTGEKVFLECVQDMDHENMFWYRQDPGLGLRLIYFSYDVKMKEKGDIPEGYSVSREKKERFSLILESASTNQTSMYLCASSESGELFFGEGSRLTVL.

J is TRBJ1-4 and V is TRBV28; D not resolved. V was clipped by 2 bases and J by 0 bases, with 10 bases between them. The CDR3 is made up of 16 amino acids. Germline V CDR1 and CDR2: MDHEN, SYDVKM. CDR3 sequence: CASSLAAPTTNEKLFF. CDR3 nucleotide sequence: TGTGCCAGCAGTTTAGCAGCGCCAACAACTAATGAAAAACTGTTTTTT.